A single sample gave rise to the 29 T cell receptor beta chains below, sequenced in a study of beta chain features in type 1 diabetes. The whole isolated RNA underwent reverse transcription, so sequencing captured expressed TCRB transcripts. TCRdb's table, derived via immunoSEQ multiplex PCR, lists solely in-frame clones and lacks some. The repertoire includes 200,000 to 250,000 clones, over 65% of them detected once, and approximately 0.05% sits in the top ten. The sequenced sample consisted of naive CD4+ T cells from blood. The source is a man under 40 in good health.

This clone was found once. V is TRBV29-1 and J is TRBJ2-2, with 11 positions matching TRBD1. Germline V gene data show CDR1 as SQVTM and CDR2 as ANQGSEA. J lost 4 bases, V lost 5 bases, and 6 bases had no gene match. The CDR3 covers 15 residues. The CDR3 spells CSVNRDRGITGELFF. CDR3 bases: TGCAGCGTTAACCGGGACAGGGGGATCACCGGGGAGCTGTTTTTT.

The chain couples TRBV7-9 to TRBJ2-7; D is perhaps TRBD1 or TRBD2 (5 bases each). The CDR3 is made up of 16 amino acids. Per germline, CDR1 SEHNR and CDR2 FQNEAQ (reference sequence). Trimming removed 6 bases from V and 7 bases from J, with 25 bases in between. Here the CDR3 DNA reads TGTGCCAGCAGTTCGAATAAAGGGACCGACCCTAGGGAGCAGTACTTC. Translated: CASSSNKGTDPREQYF.

V is TRBV2 and J is TRBJ2-5; no definite D call. Between the trimmed V and J ends, which lost 6 bases and 2 bases, there was a span of 10 bases. Per the germline V gene, CDR1 is SNHLY and CDR2 is FYNNEI. CDR3 length: 13 residues. The CDR3 coding sequence is TGTGCCAGCAGACCCGTGGAACAAGAGACCCAGTACTTC. Protein sequence: CASRPVEQETQYF.

The J gene is TRBJ1-4, the V gene TRBV15; tentative D call: TRBD1 (6 bases). Trimming shortened V by 0 bases and J by 5 bases, and 13 bases separated the two germline ends. The CDR3 is made up of 16 amino acids. The germline CDR1 and CDR2 sequences are LNHNV and YYDKDF (reference sequence). CDR3 residues: CATSRERRTANEKLFF. In nucleotides, the CDR3 is TGTGCCACCAGCAGAGAACGCCGGACAGCAAATGAAAAACTGTTTTTT.

This chain joins TRBV4-3 and TRBJ2-1; 8 bases map to TRBD2. This CDR3 is 15 amino acids long. Germline V CDR1 and CDR2: LGHNA, YSLEER. V lost 5 bases and J lost 0; bases outside the gene matches: 3. CDR3 in DNA: TGCGCCAGCAGCGGCGGGGGGAGCTCCTACAATGAGCAGTTCTTC. The encoded protein is CASSGGGSSYNEQFF.

The CDR3 loop reads CASRPDGVSGNTIYF. The CDR3 DNA sequence: TGTGCCAGCAGACCTGATGGGGTCTCTGGAAACACCATATATTTT. The rearrangement joins TRBV7-2 to TRBJ1-3; unclear D gene. Germline CDR1 SGHTA, CDR2 FQGNSA. This CDR3 region has 15 residues. The V and J ends lost 6 bases and 0 bases respectively, with 12 bases between them.

This clone was counted a few times. The genes are TRBV7-9 and TRBJ1-1; D is unresolved. Germline loops: CDR1 SEHNR, CDR2 FQNEAQ (reference sequence). The CDR3 sequence is 13 residues long. V shed 4 bases and J shed 0 bases, with 6 bases lying between them. CDR3 protein: CASSSQLNTEAFF. The CDR3 DNA sequence: TGTGCCAGCAGCTCACAGCTGAACACTGAAGCTTTCTTT.

The rearrangement uses TRBV25-1 and TRBJ2-5, with 7 bases identical to TRBD1. Germline CDR1 is MGHDK and CDR2 is SYGVNS. Trimming took 2 bases from V and 1 from J; bases not matched to a gene: 4. CDR3 length: 15 amino acids. The CDR3 coding sequence is TGTGCCAGCAGTGAAGGGACAGCGGTCCAAGAGACCCAGTACTTC. Its translation: CASSEGTAVQETQYF.

The chain joins TRBV20-1 to TRBJ2-7; D is unclear. This CDR3 has 11 amino acids. Between the trimmed V and J ends, which lost 5 bases and 4 bases, there was a span of 9 bases. Germline values: CDR1 DFQATT, CDR2 SNEGSKA (reference sequence). The DNA of the CDR3 is TGCAGTGCTCGGAACCAGTACGAGCAGTACTTC. Protein sequence: CSARNQYEQYF.

The chain couples TRBV30 to TRBJ1-4; D remains ambiguous. CDR1 GTSNPN and CDR2 SVGIG come from the germline V gene (reference sequence). The CDR3 spans 13 residues. V shed 3 bases and J shed 0 bases, with 5 bases lying between them. The CDR3 protein is CAWSISTNEKLFF. CDR3 in DNA: TGTGCCTGGAGCATCTCAACTAATGAAAAACTGTTTTTT.

This clone has just a few counts. The genes are TRBV30 and TRBJ2-7, with D perhaps TRBD1 (6 bases). CDR3 length equals 15 residues. V was pared by 0 bases and J by 6 bases, with 18 bases between. CDR1 and CDR2 from the germline V gene are GTSNPN and SVGIG (reference sequence). The CDR3 sequence is CAWSVGQPGGSEQYF. The CDR3 DNA sequence: TGTGCCTGGAGTGTCGGACAGCCCGGCGGATCCGAGCAGTACTTC.

The chain joins TRBV25-1 to TRBJ1-2; the D is unclear. This CDR3 contains 13 residues. Trimming took off 0 bases at V and 9 bases at J, with 11 bases between the two ends. Germline CDR1 is MGHDK and CDR2 is SYGVNS. CDR3 sequence (DNA): TGTGCCAGCAGTGAATATACGGGGAGGCGCTACACCTTC. It encodes CASSEYTGRRYTF.

This chain joins TRBV29-1 and TRBJ2-1; TRBD2 matches at 11 bases. CDR3 length equals 13 residues. Trimming removed 5 bases from V and 6 bases from J; junction bases left unmatched: 3. Germline values: CDR1 SQVTM, CDR2 ANQGSEA. The CDR3 spells CSVRGTSGNEQFF. CDR3 coding DNA: TGCAGCGTTAGGGGGACTAGCGGCAATGAGCAGTTCTTC.

The chain couples TRBV7-9 to TRBJ2-1; no definite D call. CDR3 length: 13 residues. Germline V CDR1 and CDR2: SEHNR, FQNEAQ (reference sequence). V lost 0 bases, J lost 9 bases, and 9 bases lay in between. CDR3: CASSLAPRAEQFF. The CDR3 DNA is TGTGCCAGCAGCTTAGCGCCAAGGGCTGAGCAGTTCTTC.

Turning to this clone: This CDR3 is also generated by other DNA sequences in the sample. The chain links TRBV30 to TRBJ2-7; 8 bases fit TRBD1. The germline V gene encodes CDR1 GTSNPN and CDR2 SVGIG (reference sequence). V lost 0 bases and J lost 2; bases outside the gene matches: 3. The CDR3 runs 14 residues. The CDR3 DNA reads as TGTGCCTGGAGTGTCGGGACAGGCCCCTACGAGCAGTACTTC. Encoded protein: CAWSVGTGPYEQYF.

The chain combines TRBV30 with TRBJ2-1; 9 bases agree with TRBD2. The germline V gene has CDR1 GTSNPN and CDR2 SVGIG (reference sequence). V lost 1 base, J lost 0 bases, and 7 bases stayed unmatched. The CDR3 is made up of 17 amino acids. DNA of the CDR3: TGTGCCTGGAGTGGGTTGGCGGGAGGGAGCTCCTACAATGAGCAGTTCTTC. Translated, it gives CAWSGLAGGSSYNEQFF.

The chain has TRBV30 and TRBJ2-7; D tentatively reads TRBD1 or TRBD2 (6 bases each). The germline V and J ends were trimmed by 4 bases and 6 bases, with 19 bases remaining between them. The CDR3 loop spans 14 amino acids. In germline, CDR1 is GTSNPN, CDR2 SVGIG (reference sequence). The CDR3 DNA sequence: TGTGCCTGGAATCCGATGAGGGGGGTAGGCGAGCAGTACTTC. Amino acid sequence: CAWNPMRGVGEQYF.

The V gene is TRBV2, the J gene TRBJ1-2; 10 bases map to TRBD1. This CDR3 is built from 15 residues. Per germline, CDR1 SNHLY and CDR2 FYNNEI. The trim removed 0 bases at V and 7 bases at J, leaving 5 bases unmatched. In DNA, the CDR3 is TGTGCCAGCAGTGAAGCGATGACAGGGGGCTTTGGCTACACCTTC. Its protein is CASSEAMTGGFGYTF.

V is TRBV7-9 and J is TRBJ2-7, with D perhaps TRBD2 (5 bases). V lost 4 bases, J lost 4 bases, and 11 bases lay in between. This CDR3 comprises 13 residues. Germline-derived CDR1 and CDR2 are SEHNR and FQNEAQ (reference sequence). For the CDR3, the DNA is TGTGCCAGCAGCTACCTCGGGGTTTACGAGCAGTACTTC. Translated: CASSYLGVYEQYF.

As for this clone: Within the sample, other DNA sequences also encode this same CDR3. The chain joins TRBV18 to TRBJ2-5; D is undetermined. CDR3 length equals 11 residues. Germline values: CDR1 KGHSH, CDR2 LQKENI. Trimming cost V 4 bases and J 2 bases, with 2 bases left between them. This CDR3 is CASSRQETQYF. The CDR3 DNA reads TGTGCCAGCTCACGGCAAGAGACCCAGTACTTC.

The V gene is TRBV4-1, the J gene TRBJ2-7, with D hard to call. The length of the CDR3 is 12 residues. Germline values: CDR1 MGHRA, CDR2 YSYEKL. Trimming stripped 5 bases from V and 6 bases from J, with 11 bases between. The CDR3 region is CASSARSGEQYF. The CDR3 DNA reads TGCGCCAGCAGCGCGAGGTCGGGCGAGCAGTACTTC.

This clone came up a few times. The chain employs TRBV30 and TRBJ2-5; no firm D call. Germline lookup yields CDR1 GTSNPN and CDR2 SVGIG (reference sequence). Trimming removed 7 bases from V and 4 bases from J, with 16 bases in between. This CDR3 has 13 residues. CDR3 DNA: TGTGCCTACACCTCCGGGTGGGGAGAGACCCAGTACTTC. Translating it yields CAYTSGWGETQYF.

The V call is TRBV29-1, the J call TRBJ2-3; 8 bases map to TRBD1. The V gene end was trimmed by 7 bases and the J gene end by 0 bases; junction bases not matched to a gene: 6. Germline CDR1 reads SQVTM; CDR2 reads ANQGSEA. CDR3 length: 14 amino acids. The CDR3 protein is CSAPGQESTDTQYF. The CDR3 bases are TGCAGCGCCCCGGGACAGGAGAGCACAGATACGCAGTATTTT.

This clone has a single count. The chain uses TRBV5-1 and TRBJ2-7; 9 bases are shared with TRBD2. CDR1 is SGHRS and CDR2 is YFSETQ in the germline V gene. Unmatched junction bases numbered 3, after V lost 2 bases and J lost 0 bases. The CDR3 has 15 amino acids. The chain's CDR3 is CASSLAGGYSYEQYF. The CDR3 DNA sequence: TGCGCCAGCAGCTTAGCGGGAGGTTACTCCTACGAGCAGTACTTC.

The rearrangement links TRBV10-3 to TRBJ2-3; TRBD2 aligns across 8 bases. The V and J ends lost 4 bases and 6 bases, in that order; junction bases with no gene match: 6. From germline, CDR1 is ENHRY and CDR2 SYGVKD. The CDR3 is 14 amino acids. This chain's CDR3 is CAISAALAGDTQYF. CDR3 sequence (DNA): TGTGCCATCAGTGCGGCCCTAGCGGGCGATACGCAGTATTTT.

A few counts support this clone. This chain uses TRBV29-1 with TRBJ2-7; perhaps D is TRBD1 or TRBD2 (5 bases each). V shed 3 bases and J shed 6 bases, with 15 bases lying between them. The CDR3 has 13 amino acids. Per the germline V gene, CDR1 is SQVTM and CDR2 is ANQGSEA. For the CDR3, the DNA is TGCAGCGTTGAGGGTCAGGGAGAAGGCGAGCAGTACTTC. It specifies CSVEGQGEGEQYF.

The chain uses TRBV10-3 and TRBJ2-7; 7 bases fit TRBD1. CDR1 and CDR2 (germline): ENHRY, SYGVKD. J gave up 2 bases and V 6 bases, and 7 bases lay outside the gene matches. This CDR3 region has 14 residues. Here the CDR3 reads CAISRTGPTYEQYF. For the CDR3, the DNA is TGTGCCATCAGCCGGACAGGACCGACCTACGAGCAGTACTTC.

The V call is TRBV28, the J call TRBJ1-2; D gene ambiguous. The CDR3 length is 12 residues. Trimming shortened V by 5 bases and J by 5 bases, and 9 bases separated the two germline ends. The V gene's germline CDR1 is MDHEN and CDR2 SYDVKM. CDR3 nucleotide sequence: TGTGCCAGCAGTAAGGCTGAGTATGGCTACACCTTC. Translation: CASSKAEYGYTF.

This chain links TRBV27 with TRBJ2-3, with D tentatively TRBD1 (7 bases). This CDR3 contains 17 residues. The V gene lost 4 bases and the J gene lost 1 base, with 18 bases spanning the gap. Germline values: CDR1 MNHEY, CDR2 SMNVEV (reference sequence). CDR3: CASSSFSGRGGTDTQYF. CDR3 nucleotides: TGTGCCAGCAGTTCGTTTAGCGGCAGGGGGGGCACAGATACGCAGTATTTT.